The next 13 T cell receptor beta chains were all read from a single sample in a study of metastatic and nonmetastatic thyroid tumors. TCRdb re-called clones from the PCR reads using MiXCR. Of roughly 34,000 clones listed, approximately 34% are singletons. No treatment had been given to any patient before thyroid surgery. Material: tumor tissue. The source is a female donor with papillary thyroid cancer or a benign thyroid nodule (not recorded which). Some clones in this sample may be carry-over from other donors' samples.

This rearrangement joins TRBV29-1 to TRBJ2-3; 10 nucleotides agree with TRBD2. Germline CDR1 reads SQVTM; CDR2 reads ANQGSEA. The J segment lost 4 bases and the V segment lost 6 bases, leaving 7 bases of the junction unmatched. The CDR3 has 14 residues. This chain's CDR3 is CSVESGRASDTQYF. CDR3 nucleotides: TGCAGCGTGGAGAGCGGGAGGGCCTCAGATACGCAGTATTTT.

This chain's CDR3 is CASSLAISGTGPLSYEQYF. The CDR3 nucleotides are TGTGCCAGCAGCTTAGCTATATCCGGGACAGGGCCTCTCTCCTACGAGCAGTACTTC. The rearrangement links TRBV11-1 to TRBJ2-7; 9 nucleotides agree with TRBD1. Germline assignment: CDR1 SGHAT and CDR2 FQDESV (reference sequence). The CDR3 totals 19 residues. The junction had 12 bases not matched to a gene; V was cut back by 0 bases and J by 0 bases. Full variable domain (missing parts from reference TRBV11-1 and TRBJ2-7): EAEVAQSPRYKITEKSQAVAFWCDPISGHATLYWYRQILGQGPELLVQFQDESVVDDSQLPKDRFSAERLKGVDSTLKIQPAELGDSAMYLCASSLAISGTGPLSYEQYFGPGTRLTVT.

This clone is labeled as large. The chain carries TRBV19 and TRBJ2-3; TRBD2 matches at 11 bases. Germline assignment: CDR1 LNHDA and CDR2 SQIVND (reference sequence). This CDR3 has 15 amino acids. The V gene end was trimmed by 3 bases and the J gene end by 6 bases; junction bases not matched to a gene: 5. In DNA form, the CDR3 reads TGTGCCAGTAGTATCACTAGCGGGAGTTTGGATACGCAGTATTTT. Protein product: CASSITSGSLDTQYF.

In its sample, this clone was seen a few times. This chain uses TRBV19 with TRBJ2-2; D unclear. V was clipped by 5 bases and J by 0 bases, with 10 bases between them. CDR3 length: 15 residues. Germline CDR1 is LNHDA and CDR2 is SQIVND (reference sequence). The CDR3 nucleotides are TGTGCCAGTAGTGGGGTAGCTTCGAACACCGGGGAGCTGTTTTTT. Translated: CASSGVASNTGELFF.

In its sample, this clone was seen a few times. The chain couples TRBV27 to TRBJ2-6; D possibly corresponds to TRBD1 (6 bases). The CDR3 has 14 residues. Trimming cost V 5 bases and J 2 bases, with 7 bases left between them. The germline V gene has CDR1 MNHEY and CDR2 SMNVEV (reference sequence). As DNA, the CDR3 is TGTGCCAGCAGTCGGACAGCTGGGGCCAACGTCCTGACTTTC. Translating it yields CASSRTAGANVLTF.

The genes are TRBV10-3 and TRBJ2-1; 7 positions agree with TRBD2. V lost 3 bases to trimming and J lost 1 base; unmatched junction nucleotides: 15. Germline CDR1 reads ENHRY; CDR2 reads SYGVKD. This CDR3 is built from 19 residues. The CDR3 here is CAISEGGERDRRSYNEQFF. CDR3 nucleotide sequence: TGTGCCATCAGTGAAGGTGGGGAGCGGGACCGTAGGTCCTACAATGAGCAGTTCTTC.

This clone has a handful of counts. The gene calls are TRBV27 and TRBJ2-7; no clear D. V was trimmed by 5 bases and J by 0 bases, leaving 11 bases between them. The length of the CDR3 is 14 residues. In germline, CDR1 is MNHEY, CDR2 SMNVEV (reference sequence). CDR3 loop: CASSTTSSSYEQYF. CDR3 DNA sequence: TGTGCCAGCAGTACCACATCCAGCTCCTACGAGCAGTACTTC.

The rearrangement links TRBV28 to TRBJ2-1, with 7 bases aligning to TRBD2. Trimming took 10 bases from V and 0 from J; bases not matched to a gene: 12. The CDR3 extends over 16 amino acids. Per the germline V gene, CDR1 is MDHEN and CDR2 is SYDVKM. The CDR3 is CANNPPTSSSYNEQFF. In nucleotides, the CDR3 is TGTGCCAACAACCCGCCGACTAGCTCCTCCTACAATGAGCAGTTCTTC.

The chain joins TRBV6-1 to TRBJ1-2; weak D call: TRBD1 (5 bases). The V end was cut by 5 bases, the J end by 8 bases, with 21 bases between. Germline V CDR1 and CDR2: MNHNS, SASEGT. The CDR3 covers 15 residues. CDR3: CASSPTRTPKGGYTF. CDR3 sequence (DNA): TGTGCCAGCAGTCCGACCCGGACACCCAAGGGGGGCTACACCTTC.

CDR3 residues: CASRPSGGAGGYTF. The CDR3 nucleotides read TGTGCCAGCAGACCCTCAGGGGGCGCCGGGGGCTACACCTTC. This chain connects TRBV6-1 to TRBJ1-2; 8 bases fit TRBD1. V shed 6 bases, J shed 8 bases, and the junction held 11 bases outside the gene matches. The CDR3 loop spans 14 amino acids. CDR1 MNHNS and CDR2 SASEGT come from the germline V gene.

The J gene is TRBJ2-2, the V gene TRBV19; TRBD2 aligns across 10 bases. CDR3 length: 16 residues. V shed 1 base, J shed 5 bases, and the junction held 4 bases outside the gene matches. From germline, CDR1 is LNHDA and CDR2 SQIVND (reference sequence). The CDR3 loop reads CASSIGLAGSTGELFF. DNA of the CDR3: TGTGCCAGTAGTATAGGACTAGCGGGTTCTACCGGGGAGCTGTTTTTT.

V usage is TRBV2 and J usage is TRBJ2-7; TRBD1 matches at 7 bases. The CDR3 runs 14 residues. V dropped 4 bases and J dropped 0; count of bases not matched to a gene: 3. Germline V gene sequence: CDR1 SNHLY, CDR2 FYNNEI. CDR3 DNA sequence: TGTGCCAGCAGTGGACAGGGTAGCTCCTACGAGCAGTACTTC. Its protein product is CASSGQGSSYEQYF.

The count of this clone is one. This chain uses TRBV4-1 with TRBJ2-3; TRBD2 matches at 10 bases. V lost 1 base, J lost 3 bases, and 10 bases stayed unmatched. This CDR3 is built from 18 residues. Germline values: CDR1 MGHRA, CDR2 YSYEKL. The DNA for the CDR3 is TGCGCCAGCAGCCAAGGCGGGGCTAGCGGGAGTGATACAGATACGCAGTATTTT. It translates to CASSQGGASGSDTDTQYF.